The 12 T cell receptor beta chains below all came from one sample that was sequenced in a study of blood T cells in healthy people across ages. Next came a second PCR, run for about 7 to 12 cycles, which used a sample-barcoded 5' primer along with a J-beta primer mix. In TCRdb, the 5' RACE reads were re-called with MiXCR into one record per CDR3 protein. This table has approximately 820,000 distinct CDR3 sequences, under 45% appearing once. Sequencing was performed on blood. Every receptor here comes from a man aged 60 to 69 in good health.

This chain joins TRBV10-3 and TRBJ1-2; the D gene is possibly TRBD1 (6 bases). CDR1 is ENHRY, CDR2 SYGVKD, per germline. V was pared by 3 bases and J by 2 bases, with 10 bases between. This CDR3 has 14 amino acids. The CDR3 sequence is CAISEDQGNYGYTF. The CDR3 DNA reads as TGTGCCATCAGTGAAGATCAGGGGAACTATGGCTACACCTTC.

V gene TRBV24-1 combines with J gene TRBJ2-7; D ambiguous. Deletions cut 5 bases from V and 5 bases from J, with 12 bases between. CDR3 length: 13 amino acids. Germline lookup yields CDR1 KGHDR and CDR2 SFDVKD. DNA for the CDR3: TGTGCCACCAGTGGTGGCAGACGAGACGAGCAGTACTTC. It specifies CATSGGRRDEQYF.

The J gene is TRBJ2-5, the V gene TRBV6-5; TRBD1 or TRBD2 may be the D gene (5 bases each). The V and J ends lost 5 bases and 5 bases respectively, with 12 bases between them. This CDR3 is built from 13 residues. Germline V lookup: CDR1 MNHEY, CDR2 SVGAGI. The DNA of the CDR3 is TGTGCCAGCAGTCCCGGGACGATCGAGACCCAGTACTTC. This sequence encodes CASSPGTIETQYF.

DNA for the CDR3: TGTGCCAGCAGCCAAGCCGGGACCGTTGAGACCCAGTACTTC. Translated, it gives CASSQAGTVETQYF. The gene calls are TRBV4-2 and TRBJ2-4; D is perhaps TRBD1 or TRBD2 (5 bases each). The J call may be mistaken, given a closer DNA end match to TRBJ2-5. The CDR3 consists of 14 residues. Germline values: CDR1 LGHNA, CDR2 YNFKEQ.

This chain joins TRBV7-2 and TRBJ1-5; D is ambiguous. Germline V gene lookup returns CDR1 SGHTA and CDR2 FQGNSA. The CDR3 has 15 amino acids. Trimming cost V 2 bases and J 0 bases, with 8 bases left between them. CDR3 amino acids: CASSLQRYSNQPQHF. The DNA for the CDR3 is TGTGCCAGCAGCTTACAGCGTTATAGCAATCAGCCCCAGCATTTT. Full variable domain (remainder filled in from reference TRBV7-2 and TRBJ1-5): GAGVSQSPSNKVTEKGKDVELRCDPISGHTALYWYRQSLGQGLEFLIYFQGNSAPDKSGLPSDRFSAERTGGSVSTLTIQRTQQEDSAVYLCASSLQRYSNQPQHFGDGTRLSIL.

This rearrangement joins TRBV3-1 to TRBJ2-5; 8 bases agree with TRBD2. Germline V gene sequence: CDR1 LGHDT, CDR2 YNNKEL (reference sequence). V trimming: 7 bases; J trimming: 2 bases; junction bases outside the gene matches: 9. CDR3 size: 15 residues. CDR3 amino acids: CASTHGGARQETQYF. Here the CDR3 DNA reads TGTGCCAGCACACACGGGGGGGCCCGACAAGAGACCCAGTACTTC.

The CDR3 region has the DNA TGTGCCAGCAGTCTCTCGAGACTAGCGATCTCTTACGAGCAGTACTTC. Translation gives CASSLSRLAISYEQYF. The rearrangement joins TRBV6-2 or TRBV6-3 to TRBJ2-7, with TRBD2 matching over 8 bases. Per the germline V gene, CDR1 is MNHEY and CDR2 is SVGEGT. The CDR3 runs 16 residues. V was pared by 5 bases and J by 4 bases, with 13 bases of the junction left unmatched.

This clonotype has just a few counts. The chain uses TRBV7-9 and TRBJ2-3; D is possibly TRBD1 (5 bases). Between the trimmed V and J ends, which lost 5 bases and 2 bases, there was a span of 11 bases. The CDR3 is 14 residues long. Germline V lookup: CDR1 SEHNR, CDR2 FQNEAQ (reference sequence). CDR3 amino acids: CASSNRHPTDTQYF. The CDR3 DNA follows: TGTGCCAGCAGCAACAGGCATCCCACAGATACGCAGTATTTT. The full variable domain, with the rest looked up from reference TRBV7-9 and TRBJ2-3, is DTGVSQNPRHKITKRGQNVTFRCDPISEHNRLYWYRQTLGQGPEFLTYFQNEAQLEKSRLLSDRFSAERPKGSFSTLEIQRTEQGDSAMYLCASSNRHPTDTQYFGPGTRLTVL.

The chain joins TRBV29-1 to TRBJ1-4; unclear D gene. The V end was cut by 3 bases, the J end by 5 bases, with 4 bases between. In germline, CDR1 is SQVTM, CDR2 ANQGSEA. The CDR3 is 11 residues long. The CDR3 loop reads CSVEGNEKLFF. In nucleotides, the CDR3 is TGCAGCGTTGAGGGAAATGAAAAACTGTTTTTT.

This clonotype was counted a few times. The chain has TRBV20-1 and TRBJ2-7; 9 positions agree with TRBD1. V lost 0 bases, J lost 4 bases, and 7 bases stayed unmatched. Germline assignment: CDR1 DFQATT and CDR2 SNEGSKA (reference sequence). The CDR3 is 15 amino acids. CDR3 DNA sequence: TGCAGTGCTAGAGATCAGACAGGGGGTGGGTACGAGCAGTACTTC. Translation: CSARDQTGGGYEQYF.

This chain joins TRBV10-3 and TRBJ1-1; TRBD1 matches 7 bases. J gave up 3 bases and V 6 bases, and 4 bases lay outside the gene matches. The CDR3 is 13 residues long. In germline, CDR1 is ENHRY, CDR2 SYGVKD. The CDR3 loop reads CAIRVTGDTEAFF. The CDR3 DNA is TGTGCCATCAGAGTCACAGGGGACACTGAAGCTTTCTTT.

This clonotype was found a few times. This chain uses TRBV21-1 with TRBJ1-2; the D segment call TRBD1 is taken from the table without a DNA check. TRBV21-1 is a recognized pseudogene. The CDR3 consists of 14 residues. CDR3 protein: CATPPGQGYYGYTF. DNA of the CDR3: TGTGCCACCCCACCGGGACAGGGTTACTATGGCTACACCTTC.